The T cell receptor (beta chain) described here comes from a study of T cell clones after liver transplantation. Across the whole study: Patients counted as tolerant after at least one year off all immunosuppression, enzymes not exceeding twice normal. Findings and limits, study-wide: A significant post-transplant drop in circulating graft-donor-reactive CD4 TCRbeta sequences occurred in most of the 8 subjects. Small, mixed patient groups and varying post-transplant times limit these conclusions.

About this clone: Antigen: not known.

The CDR3 covers 15 residues. Germline assignment: CDR1 SGHTA and CDR2 FQGNSA. V was shortened by 2 bases and J by 6 bases, with 16 bases between the two germline ends. Alloreactive TCRbeta sequences came from sequencing proliferating CFSE-low cells in the MLR. Pre-transplant recipient cells responded to graft donor PBMCs, splenocytes, lymph-node cells, or third-party PBMCs. Only in-frame clones appear in the TCRdb table, and some are missing; sequencing was by immunoSEQ multiplex PCR. The sample gives some 5,100 clones, roughly 30% of which show up once; 5.2% is in the top ten. This TCR was sampled from a human patient who received a liver transplant. A share of the T cells may be of graft donor origin. The V and J genes are TRBV7-2 and TRBJ1-2; tentatively, D is TRBD1 (6 bases). Sequencing was carried out using CD4+ T cells from cultured PBMCs. DNA of the CDR3: TGTGCCAGCAGCTTATTCACAGGGAGGCCCCATGGCTACACCTTC. Its translation is CASSLFTGRPHGYTF.